The present T cell receptor beta chain was sequenced within a study of shared clonotypes between healthy human individuals. Across the whole study: Contributing individuals were two females and a few males aged 18 to 49.

Sorted-subset replicate PCRs used 150 to 200 ng DNA, approximately 27,000 T cell genomes. The data were produced by immunoSEQ multiplex PCR, yet TCRdb's version contains in-frame clones alone and is incomplete. Of around 510,000 clones in the sample, roughly 95% were seen once. Trimming cost V 7 bases and J 2 bases; bases outside gene matches: 8. The CDR3 runs 15 residues. CDR1 and CDR2 from the germline V gene are SQVTM and ANQGSEA. The sequenced sample consisted of naive CD4+ T cells sorted from blood. The subset was: CD45RA+ positively selected. The chain links TRBV29-1 to TRBJ2-1; 10 nucleotides line up with TRBD2. This TCR derives from a woman younger than 45 in good health. CDR3 region: CSGTPGLAPYNEQFF. The CDR3 DNA sequence: TGCAGCGGCACACCGGGACTAGCGCCCTACAATGAGCAGTTCTTC.